A selection of T cell receptor beta chains follows, all from one sample in a study of cytomegalovirus exposure and HLA in healthy donors. Sequencing was performed with immunoSEQ multiplex PCR; in TCRdb, only in-frame clones are kept and a portion is missing. Here the sample spans 100,000 or so clones, approximately 63% being singletons. Sequencing used PBMCs. The receptors shown here come from a woman between 25 and 40 years old in good health and CMV-seronegative. The CDR3 runs from the conserved cysteine through the conserved F or W. D genes are given only for firm matches. Size tells how often a clone was seen (once, few, many) or the class of an expanded clone, and some rows leave it out.

>.|TRBJ1-6|TRBV30|TRBD1
CAWRTGNNSPLHF
TGTGCCTGGAGGACAGGGAATAATTCACCCCTCCACTTT
>.|TRBJ2-2|TRBV27|.
CASSPGGAPGELFF
TGTGCCAGCAGTCCTGGGGGCGCGCCCGGGGAGCTGTTTTTT
>.|TRBJ2-1|TRBV28|TRBD2
CASSLSPSGAYNEQFF
TGTGCCAGCAGTTTATCCCCTAGCGGGGCTTACAATGAGCAGTTCTTC
>.|TRBJ2-5|TRBV27|.
CASSLRGPQETQYF
TGTGCCAGCAGTTTAAGGGGCCCCCAAGAGACCCAGTACTTC
>.|TRBJ2-3|TRBV7-2|.
CASSLTGGTDTQYF
TGTGCCAGCAGCTTAACCGGGGGCACAGATACGCAGTATTTT
>.|TRBJ2-7|TRBV30|.
CAWNEGNGFYEQYF
TGTGCCTGGAATGAGGGAAATGGGTTCTACGAGCAGTACTTC
>few|TRBJ2-1|TRBV6-6|.
CASSYGSISYNEQFF
TGTGCCAGCAGTTACGGGAGTATCTCCTACAATGAGCAGTTCTTC
>.|TRBJ2-3|TRBV5-1|TRBD1
CASRRGQGQDTQYF
TGCGCCAGCCGAAGAGGACAGGGGCAAGATACGCAGTATTTT
>.|TRBJ2-5|TRBV2|.
CASSFSEETQYF
TGTGCCAGCAGTTTTAGCGAGGAGACCCAGTACTTC
>.|TRBJ2-2|TRBV5-1|TRBD1
CASMKPGTGAGELFF
TGCGCCAGCATGAAACCTGGGACAGGGGCCGGGGAGCTGTTTTTT
>.|TRBJ2-3|TRBV28|TRBD2
CASMGPGGGTQYF
TGTGCCAGCATGGGGCCGGGGGGTGGTACGCAGTATTTT
>once|TRBJ1-2|TRBV6-1|.
CASSEGGGLGYGYTF
TGTGCCAGCAGTGAAGGGGGAGGGCTGGGCTATGGCTACACCTTC
>.|TRBJ2-7|TRBV5-1|TRBD1
CASSPRRTGWVEQYF
TGCGCCAGCAGCCCCCGGCGGACAGGGTGGGTCGAGCAGTACTTC
>.|TRBJ2-3|TRBV10-2|.
CASSQGLGLTDTQYF
TGCGCCAGCAGTCAGGGGCTGGGGCTCACAGATACGCAGTATTTT
>.|TRBJ2-7|TRBV5-4|TRBD1
CASSLFPGGDYEQYF
TGTGCCAGCAGCTTGTTCCCAGGGGGCGACTACGAGCAGTACTTC
>few|TRBJ2-1|TRBV4-3|TRBD1
CASSYDRTGDEQFF
TGCGCCAGCAGCTACGACAGGACAGGGGATGAGCAGTTCTTC
>.|TRBJ2-3|TRBV15|TRBD1
CATSRSGQFTDTQYF
TGTGCCACCAGTCGCTCGGGACAGTTCACAGATACGCAGTATTTT
>.|TRBJ1-2|TRBV10-3|.
CATGTNYGYTF
TGTGCCACGGGGACTAACTATGGCTACACCTTC
>.|TRBJ2-2|TRBV7-6|.
CASSLAGELFF
TGTGCCAGCAGCTTAGCCGGGGAGCTGTTTTTT
>.|TRBJ2-2|TRBV6-1|.
CASSEVGAGELFF
TGTGCCAGCAGTGAAGTAGGGGCCGGGGAGCTGTTTTTT
>few|TRBJ2-7|TRBV7-9|.
CASSQQVNKDEQYF
TGTGCCAGCAGCCAACAGGTAAATAAGGACGAGCAGTACTTC
>.|TRBJ1-2|TRBV2|TRBD1
CASTRTGANYGYTF
TGTGCCAGCACAAGAACAGGGGCCAACTATGGCTACACCTTC
>.|TRBJ2-5|TRBV19|TRBD1
CASGQGLETQYF
TGTGCCAGTGGACAGGGATTGGAGACCCAGTACTTC
>.|TRBJ2-1|TRBV11-2|TRBD2
CASSLISGGANEQFF
TGTGCCAGCAGCTTAATTAGCGGGGGGGCCAATGAGCAGTTCTTC
>.|TRBJ1-1|TRBV6-5|TRBD1
CASSYSNRGGTEAFF
TGTGCCAGCAGTTACTCGAACAGGGGGGGGACTGAAGCTTTCTTT
>few|TRBJ1-2|TRBV2|TRBD1
CASSEALDRVAYRYTF
TGTGCCAGCAGTGAAGCGTTGGACAGGGTGGCTTACCGCTACACCTTC
>.|TRBJ1-2|TRBV18|TRBD1
CASSPEDRAYGYTF
TGTGCCAGCTCACCTGAGGACAGGGCCTATGGCTACACCTTC
>.|TRBJ1-5|TRBV27|TRBD1
CASSSTGFQPQHF
TGTGCCAGCAGTTCGACAGGGTTTCAGCCCCAGCATTTT
>.|TRBJ2-5|TRBV14|.
CASSQLYRDSWWRETQYF
TGTGCCAGCAGCCAACTTTACCGGGATAGTTGGTGGAGAGAGACCCAGTACTTC
>.|TRBJ1-4|TRBV5-4|.
CASSSGRGNEKLFF
TGTGCCAGCAGCTCCGGACGGGGGAATGAAAAACTGTTTTTT
>.|TRBJ2-1|TRBV28|.
CASTYRVRQFF
TGTGCCAGCACCTACCGGGTACGGCAGTTCTTC
>few|TRBJ2-5|TRBV7-9|TRBD1
CASSSRTGGNETQYF
TGTGCCAGCAGCTCGAGGACAGGGGGCAACGAGACCCAGTACTTC
>few|TRBJ1-5|TRBV5-4|.
CASSPGLNQPQHF
TGTGCCAGCAGCCCCGGACTAAATCAGCCCCAGCATTTT
>.|TRBJ1-2|TRBV6-6|TRBD1
CASRLPQGGLYGYTF
TGTGCCAGCAGACTCCCACAGGGGGGTCTCTATGGCTACACCTTC
>.|TRBJ2-2|TRBV29-1|.
CSVRYSNTGELFF
TGCAGCGTCAGGTATTCGAACACCGGGGAGCTGTTTTTT
>.|TRBJ2-1|TRBV11-2|.
CASSPRLVSKSNEQFF
TGTGCCAGCAGCCCGAGACTAGTATCCAAGAGCAATGAGCAGTTCTTC
>.|TRBJ1-2|TRBV7-2|TRBD1
CASSKKTGGAVGYTF
TGTGCCAGCAGCAAAAAGACAGGGGGCGCGGTGGGCTACACCTTC
>few|TRBJ2-3|TRBV4-3|.
CASSHLRGEGNTDTQYF
TGCGCCAGCAGCCACCTAAGGGGGGAGGGAAACACAGATACGCAGTATTTT
>.|TRBJ1-2|TRBV6-5|TRBD1
CASSLGGNYGYTF
TGTGCCAGCAGTCTAGGGGGCAACTATGGCTACACCTTC
>.|TRBJ2-7|TRBV21-1|.
CASSAPGLAALSSYEQYF
TGTGCCAGCAGCGCACCGGGACTAGCGGCCTTAAGCTCCTACGAGCAGTACTTC
>.|TRBJ2-3|TRBV5-8|.
CASSQAGQASDTQYF
TGTGCCAGCAGCCAAGCGGGACAGGCCTCAGATACGCAGTATTTT
>.|TRBJ1-2|TRBV30|.
CAWSVGGTGTANYGYTF
TGTGCCTGGAGTGTAGGAGGAACAGGGACGGCTAACTATGGCTACACCTTC
>.|TRBJ2-7|TRBV25-1|.
CASSSKSSYEQYF
TGTGCCAGCAGTTCAAAGAGCTCCTACGAGCAGTACTTC
>once|TRBJ1-6|TRBV5-1|.
CASSLAGNNSPLHF
TGCGCCAGCAGCTTAGCGGGTAATAATTCACCCCTCCACTTT
>.|TRBJ2-3|TRBV4-2|TRBD1
CASSRPGQSTDTQYF
TGTGCCAGCAGCCGACCGGGACAGAGCACAGATACGCAGTATTTT
>once|TRBJ1-2|TRBV9|TRBD1
CASSVLNGGQGEDYGYTF
TGTGCCAGCAGCGTTTTGAATGGGGGACAGGGGGAGGACTATGGCTACACCTTC
>.|TRBJ1-2|TRBV2|TRBD1
CASSEGTGSWGYTF
TGTGCCAGCAGTGAAGGGACAGGGTCGTGGGGCTACACCTTC
>.|TRBJ2-1|TRBV6-1|TRBD2
CASIDWTRNEQFF
TGTGCCAGCATAGATTGGACTAGAAATGAGCAGTTCTTC
>.|TRBJ2-6|TRBV6-1|TRBD1
CASTQGATGANVLTF
TGTGCCAGCACGCAGGGGGCAACTGGGGCCAACGTCCTGACTTTC
>once|TRBJ2-2|TRBV4-2|TRBD1
CASSQTGTDHRELFF
TGTGCCAGCAGCCAAACCGGGACAGACCACCGGGAGCTGTTTTTT
>.|TRBJ1-5|TRBV5-6|TRBD1
CASSLGTGFQPQHF
TGTGCCAGCAGCTTGGGGACAGGGTTTCAGCCCCAGCATTTT
>.|TRBJ1-1|TRBV27|TRBD1
CASSRTGVWGTEAFF
TGTGCCAGCAGTCGGACAGGGGTTTGGGGCACTGAAGCTTTCTTT
>few|TRBJ2-1|TRBV5-4|TRBD2
CATGLAGAYNEQFF
TGTGCCACCGGATTAGCGGGGGCCTACAATGAGCAGTTCTTC
>.|TRBJ2-7|TRBV19|TRBD2
CASSAGTSEGYEQYF
TGTGCCAGTAGCGCTGGGACTAGCGAGGGCTACGAGCAGTACTTC
>.|TRBJ2-2|TRBV5-6|TRBD1
CASSLSGGNTGELFF
TGTGCCAGCAGCTTGTCAGGGGGGAACACCGGGGAGCTGTTTTTT
>.|TRBJ1-4|TRBV27|TRBD1
CASRGTGGAREKLFF
TGTGCCAGCAGAGGGACAGGGGGCGCGAGGGAAAAACTGTTTTTT
>once|TRBJ2-1|TRBV7-9|.
CASSLPGLYNEQFF
TGTGCCAGCAGCTTACCGGGACTTTACAATGAGCAGTTCTTC
>.|TRBJ2-1|TRBV5-1|TRBD2
CASSPGGINNEQFF
TGCGCCAGCAGCCCGGGAGGGATCAACAATGAGCAGTTCTTC
>.|TRBJ2-7|TRBV6-6|TRBD1
CASRKGTGEYEQYF
TGTGCCAGCAGGAAAGGGACAGGGGAGTACGAGCAGTACTTC
>few|TRBJ2-5|TRBV11-2|.
CASSENTGRETQYF
TGTGCCAGCAGCGAGAACACGGGTCGAGAGACCCAGTACTTC